This T cell receptor beta chain was retrieved from a study of T cell repertoires in cytomegalovirus infection. Study as a whole: Recently identified HLA-C-restricted CMV epitopes were among the peptides used. Matching HLA type and CMV infection were both indicated by public TCR beta signatures.

The CDR3 has 15 residues. Trimming removed 10 bases from V and 2 bases from J, with 22 bases in between. CDR1 SGHKS and CDR2 YYEKEE come from the germline V gene (reference sequence). This clonotype was observed a few times. Its antigen remains unidentified. MiXCR was run by TCRdb on the reads, yielding one entry per CDR3 protein. Among roughly 570,000 distinct CDR3 sequences listed, 40% were seen once. Overall study findings and caveats: HLA-C-restricted CMV-specific TCR beta clonotypes prevailed in the ex vivo response.

The rearrangement uses TRBV5-5 and TRBJ2-7, with a possible D match to TRBD2 (5 bases). This sequence was found in a human donor in good health (CMV status not recorded). Some clones in this sample may be carry-over from other donors' samples. The source material was cultured PBMCs, sampled from culture after CMV antigen stimulation. CDR3 loop: CASQRTSATTYEQYF. The DNA of the CDR3 is TGTGCCTCTCAGCGGACGTCCGCGACCACCTACGAGCAGTACTTC.